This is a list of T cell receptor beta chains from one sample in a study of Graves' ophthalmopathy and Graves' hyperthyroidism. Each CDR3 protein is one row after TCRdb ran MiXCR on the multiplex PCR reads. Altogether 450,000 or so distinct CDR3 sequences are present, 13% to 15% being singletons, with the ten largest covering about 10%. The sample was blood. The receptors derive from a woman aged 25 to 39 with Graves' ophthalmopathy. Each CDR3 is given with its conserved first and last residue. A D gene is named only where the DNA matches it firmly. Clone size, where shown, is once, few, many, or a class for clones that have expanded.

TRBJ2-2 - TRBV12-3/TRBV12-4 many CASSLGLDELFF TGTGCCAGCAGTTTGGGGCTGGATGAGCTGTTTTTT
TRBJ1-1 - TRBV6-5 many CASSRRSEAFF TGTGCCAGCAGCAGGAGAAGCGAAGCTTTCTTT
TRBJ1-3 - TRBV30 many CAWSARGNTIYF TGTGCCTGGAGTGCCCGTGGAAACACCATATATTTT
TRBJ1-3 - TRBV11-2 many CASSLGQFSGNTIYF TGTGCCAGCAGCTTAGGGCAGTTCTCTGGAAACACCATATATTTT
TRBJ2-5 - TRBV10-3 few CAISESPPRTHQETQYF TGTGCCATCAGTGAGTCCCCACCTCGGACCCACCAAGAGACCCAGTACTTC
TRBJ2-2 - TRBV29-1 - CSVEDLVKGGTNTGELFF TGCAGCGTTGAAGATCTGGTGAAGGGGGGGACGAACACCGGGGAGCTGTTTTTT
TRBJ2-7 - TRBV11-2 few CASSLTGTNYEQYF TGTGCCAGCAGCCTTACCGGGACAAACTACGAGCAGTACTTC
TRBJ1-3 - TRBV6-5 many CASEFDVSGNTIYF TGTGCCAGCGAATTCGACGTCTCTGGAAACACCATATATTTT
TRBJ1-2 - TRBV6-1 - CASSDREGYTF TGTGCCAGCAGTGACAGGGAAGGCTACACCTTC
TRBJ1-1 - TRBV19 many CASSPWGTLGTEAFF TGTGCCAGTAGTCCGTGGGGGACACTTGGGACTGAAGCTTTCTTT
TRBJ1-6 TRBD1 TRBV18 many CASSPQGANNSPLHF TGTGCCAGCTCACCGCAGGGGGCAAATAATTCACCCCTCCACTTT
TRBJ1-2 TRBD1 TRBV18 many CASSSTSGQGYGYTF TGTGCCAGCTCATCGACCTCGGGACAGGGCTATGGCTACACCTTC
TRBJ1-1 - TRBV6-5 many CASSYSNLFTEAFF TGTGCCAGCAGTTACTCGAATCTGTTCACTGAAGCTTTCTTT
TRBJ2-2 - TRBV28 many CASIGPLWGGELFF TGTGCCAGCATAGGCCCATTGTGGGGCGGGGAGCTGTTTTTT
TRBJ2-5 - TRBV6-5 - CASRFSGLQETQYF TGTGCCAGCAGATTCTCGGGACTGCAAGAGACCCAGTACTTC
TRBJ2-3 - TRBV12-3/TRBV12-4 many CASSFSQGEDTQYF TGTGCCAGCAGTTTTTCTCAGGGTGAAGATACGCAGTATTTT
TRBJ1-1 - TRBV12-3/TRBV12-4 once CASSLILPPEAFF TGTGCCAGCAGTTTGATCCTACCCCCTGAAGCTTTCTTT
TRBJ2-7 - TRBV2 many CASSEAHRRGGSYEQYF TGTGCCAGCAGTGAAGCGCACCGTAGGGGGGGGTCCTACGAGCAGTACTTC
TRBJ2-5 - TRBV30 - CAWRLGQETQYF TGTGCCTGGAGGCTAGGACAAGAGACCCAGTACTTC
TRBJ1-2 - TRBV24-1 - CATSDNRGVGYTF TGTGCCACCAGTGATAACCGAGGTGTCGGCTACACCTTC
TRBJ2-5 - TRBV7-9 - CASSRPGGTGETQYF TGTGCCAGCAGCCGCCCCGGAGGGACGGGAGAGACCCAGTACTTC
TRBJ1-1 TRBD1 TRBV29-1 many CSVEDPGQEAFF TGCAGCGTTGAAGATCCGGGACAGGAAGCTTTCTTT
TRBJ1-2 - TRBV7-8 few CASSLGGGANYGYTF TGTGCCAGCAGCCTCGGGGGGGGAGCTAACTATGGCTACACCTTC
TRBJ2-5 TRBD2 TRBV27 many CASSLSIVAGAVETQYF TGTGCCAGCAGTTTATCGATCGTAGCGGGGGCCGTTGAGACCCAGTACTTC
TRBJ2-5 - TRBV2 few CASMKETQYF TGTGCCAGCATGAAAGAGACCCAGTACTTC
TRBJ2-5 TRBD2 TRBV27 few CASRISGSQETQYF TGTGCCAGCAGGATTAGCGGGAGCCAAGAGACCCAGTACTTC
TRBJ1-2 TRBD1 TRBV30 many CAWRRQGALDGYTF TGTGCCTGGAGGAGACAGGGGGCGCTTGATGGCTACACCTTC
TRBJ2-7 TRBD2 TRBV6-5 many CASSYSTSGGYEQYF TGTGCCAGCAGTTACTCGACTAGCGGGGGGTACGAGCAGTACTTC
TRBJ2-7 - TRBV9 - CASSKTGTGNSYEQYF TGTGCCAGCAGCAAAACCGGGACGGGGAACTCCTACGAGCAGTACTTC
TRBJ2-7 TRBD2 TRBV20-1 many CSARDLGGWEQYF TGCAGTGCTAGAGATCTGGGGGGGTGGGAGCAGTACTTC
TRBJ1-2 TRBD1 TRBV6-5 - CASSHSPGQGPYTF TGTGCCAGCAGCCACTCCCCGGGACAGGGACCCTACACCTTC
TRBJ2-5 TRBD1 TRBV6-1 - CASSPGTALGAQYF TGTGCCAGCAGTCCGGGGACAGCCCTCGGGGCCCAGTACTTC
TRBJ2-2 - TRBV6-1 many CASSPRADTGELFF TGTGCCAGCAGCCCGAGGGCCGACACCGGGGAGCTGTTTTTT
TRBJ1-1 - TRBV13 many CASSLEAQGSRGTEAFF TGTGCCAGCAGCTTAGAAGCGCAGGGGTCGAGAGGCACTGAAGCTTTCTTT
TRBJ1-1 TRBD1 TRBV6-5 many CASSYTRTGRDTEAFF TGTGCCAGCAGTTACACCCGGACAGGTCGGGACACTGAAGCTTTCTTT
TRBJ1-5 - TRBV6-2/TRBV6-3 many CASSYTGGFNQPQHF TGTGCCAGCAGTTACACGGGAGGATTCAATCAGCCCCAGCATTTT
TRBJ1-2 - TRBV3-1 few CASSQDWGGRGYTF TGTGCCAGCAGCCAAGATTGGGGGGGAAGAGGCTACACCTTC
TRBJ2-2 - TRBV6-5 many CASSYGAGAAEVGELFF TGTGCCAGCAGTTACGGGGCCGGGGCAGCGGAAGTCGGGGAGCTGTTTTTT
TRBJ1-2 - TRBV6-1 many CASSEPDSYINYGYTF TGTGCCAGCAGTGAACCCGACAGCTATATTAACTATGGCTACACCTTC
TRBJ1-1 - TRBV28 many CACSGFEAFF TGTGCCTGTTCGGGGTTTGAAGCTTTCTTT
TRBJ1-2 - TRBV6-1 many CASSEARVGDYGYTF TGTGCCAGCAGTGAAGCCCGGGTAGGGGACTATGGCTACACCTTC
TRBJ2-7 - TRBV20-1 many CSARDPSGAYEQYF TGCAGTGCTAGAGATCCCTCGGGCGCCTACGAGCAGTACTTC
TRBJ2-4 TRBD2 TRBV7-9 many CASSRGDIQYF TGTGCCAGCAGCCGGGGGGACATTCAGTACTTC